What follows is one T cell receptor beta chain and its context. Its antigen is not known. CDR1 LGHNA and CDR2 YSLEER come from the germline V gene. The V segment lost 2 bases and the J segment 6 bases; nucleotides outside the gene matches: 6. The CDR3 length is 14 residues. The entry originates in a study of T cell responses to AZD1222 COVID-19 vaccine. Study-level information: Whether given at about 4 or about 12 weeks, second doses were pooled. Study-level points and caveats: Vaccine-associated CD4 TCRs spanned spike, dominant at 160-218 and 743-854.

TCRdb's table, derived via immunoSEQ multiplex PCR, lists solely in-frame clones and lacks some. The sample yields tens of thousands of clones, more than 85% seen once. The V gene is TRBV4-3, the J gene TRBJ1-2; 7 bases line up with TRBD1. The source is an adult in good health. The sample was peripheral blood, taken on day 0 of AZD1222 vaccination. CDR3 bases: TGCGCCAGCAGCCAACCAGGGGGAGAAAATGGCTACACCTTC. Translation gives CASSQPGGENGYTF.